Below, 23 T cell receptor beta chains from the same sample are listed, as sequenced in a study of OX40 agonist ivuxolimab in advanced cancers. Assay used: immunoSEQ multiplex PCR; TCRdb lists only in-frame clones, some missing. The top ten hold 0.33% of the sample, which has roughly 89,000 clones, roughly 90% seen once. The sequences come from CD4+ or CD8+ T cells sorted from blood, collected in a trial of the OX40 agonist ivuxolimab. The receptors derive from an adult with an advanced solid tumor such as melanoma, head and neck, liver or kidney cancer.

This chain joins TRBV7-8 and TRBJ2-7; D is unclear. CDR3 length: 14 residues. The germline gives CDR1 SGHVS, CDR2 FQNEAQ. V shed 4 bases and J shed 6 bases, with 16 bases lying between them. DNA for the CDR3: TGTGCCAGCAGCTCGACTCGGGTCGGACGCGAGCAGTACTTC. This gives the protein CASSSTRVGREQYF.

This chain connects TRBV28 to TRBJ2-7, with D possibly matching TRBD1 (5 bases). CDR1 and CDR2 from the germline V gene are MDHEN and SYDVKM. Trimming took off 5 bases at V and 2 bases at J, with 16 bases between the two ends. CDR3 size: 15 residues. As DNA, the CDR3 is TGTGCCAGCAGTGACACGACAGAATCTGCCTACGAGCAGTACTTC. It translates to CASSDTTESAYEQYF.

The chain employs TRBV7-3 and TRBJ2-3; D could derive from TRBD1 or TRBD2 (5 bases each). The germline CDR1 and CDR2 sequences are SGHTA and FQGTGA. The CDR3 runs 15 residues. The V and J ends lost 2 bases and 7 bases respectively, with 16 bases between them. CDR3 residues: CASSLGREPEYTQYF. The CDR3 bases are TGTGCCAGCAGCTTAGGCAGGGAGCCCGAATATACGCAGTATTTT. Full variable domain (remainder filled in from reference TRBV7-3 and TRBJ2-3): GAGVSQTPSNKVTEKGKYVELRCDPISGHTALYWYRQSLGQGPEFLIYFQGTGAADDSGLPNDRFFAVRPEGSVSTLKIQRTERGDSAVYLCASSLGREPEYTQYFGPGTRLTVL.

This sequence joins TRBV6-6 and TRBJ2-1; 9 nucleotides agree with TRBD2. CDR3 length: 12 amino acids. Germline assignment: CDR1 MNHNY and CDR2 SVGAGI (reference sequence). V lost 5 bases and J lost 13; bases outside the gene matches: 6. CDR3 nucleotide sequence: TGTGCCAGCAGTAGTCTAGCGGGACCCCAGTTCTTC. Amino acids: CASSSLAGPQFF.

V gene TRBV6-6 combines with J gene TRBJ2-7; D unresolved. The length of the CDR3 is 13 residues. Per germline, CDR1 MNHNY and CDR2 SVGAGI (reference sequence). The ends were cut back, 7 bases at V and 2 bases at J, with 12 bases in the middle. The CDR3, as DNA: TGTGCCAGCAATCGGCTGTCTACCTACGAGCAGTACTTC. Protein: CASNRLSTYEQYF.

This sequence joins TRBV19 and TRBJ1-5; D not certain. The CDR3 runs to 16 residues. The germline CDR1 and CDR2 sequences are LNHDA and SQIVND (reference sequence). Trimming stripped 7 bases from V and 0 bases from J, with 16 bases between. The CDR3 loop is CASTLDGLISNQPQHF. As DNA, the CDR3 is TGTGCCAGTACCCTGGACGGACTGATTAGCAATCAGCCCCAGCATTTT.

This chain joins TRBV28 and TRBJ1-1, with no clear D. Trimming pared 3 bases from V and 1 base from J, leaving 6 bases between. The CDR3 is 13 amino acids. Germline CDR1 reads MDHEN; CDR2 reads SYDVKM. CDR3 amino acids: CASSFSENTEAFF. DNA of the CDR3: TGTGCCAGCAGTTTTTCGGAGAACACTGAAGCTTTCTTT.

This clone occurred once. The genes are TRBV2 and TRBJ1-2, with 8 bases aligning to TRBD1. V was pared by 6 bases and J by 8 bases, with 5 bases of the junction left unmatched. CDR1 is SNHLY and CDR2 is FYNNEI in the germline V gene. This CDR3 has 12 amino acids. The CDR3 is CASRLDRDGYTF. The CDR3 nucleotides are TGTGCCAGCAGATTGGACAGGGACGGCTACACCTTC.

This clone was seen a few times. This sequence joins TRBV15 and TRBJ1-1, with D perhaps TRBD1 (5 bases). Germline V lookup: CDR1 LNHNV, CDR2 YYDKDF (reference sequence). The CDR3 is made up of 12 amino acids. The germline V and J ends were trimmed by 5 bases and 10 bases, with 14 bases remaining between them. The CDR3 DNA follows: TGTGCCACCAGCGGTGACAGCGCGGGAGCTTTCTTT. Encoded protein: CATSGDSAGAFF.

The V gene is TRBV11-2, the J gene TRBJ1-5; D is unresolved. Germline V gene data show CDR1 as SGHAT and CDR2 as FQNNGV. V dropped 0 bases and J dropped 2 bases, with 11 bases sitting between them. This CDR3 is 16 amino acids long. The CDR3 is CASSLDAGGGNQPQHF. CDR3 sequence (DNA): TGTGCCAGCAGCTTAGACGCGGGTGGGGGCAATCAGCCCCAGCATTTT.

This clone has only one observation. The V and J genes are TRBV7-2 and TRBJ2-1, with D possibly TRBD1 on 5 matching bases. Germline V CDR1 and CDR2: SGHTA, FQGNSA. V lost 1 base, J lost 2 bases, and 9 bases lay in between. This CDR3 has 15 amino acids. This CDR3 reads CASSLVQVAYNEQFF. DNA for the CDR3: TGTGCCAGCAGCTTAGTACAGGTCGCCTACAATGAGCAGTTCTTC.

This chain uses TRBV6-5 with TRBJ1-2; TRBD1 agrees at 10 bases. J gave up 3 bases and V 7 bases, and 5 bases lay outside the gene matches. The CDR3 has 14 amino acids. In germline, CDR1 is MNHEY, CDR2 SVGAGI. The CDR3 sequence: CASTRQGADYGYTF. The CDR3 region has the DNA TGTGCCAGCACCAGACAGGGGGCGGACTATGGCTACACCTTC.

V is TRBV11-2 and J is TRBJ2-3; TRBD2 might be the D (5 bases). Germline assignment: CDR1 SGHAT and CDR2 FQNNGV. The V and J ends lost 1 base and 0 bases respectively, with 17 bases between them. The CDR3 is 18 residues long. The CDR3 is CASSLVATRGSSTDTQYF. CDR3 nucleotides: TGTGCCAGCAGCTTAGTAGCAACTAGAGGGAGTAGCACAGATACGCAGTATTTT.

The chain combines TRBV30 with TRBJ2-7; 10 bases align to TRBD2. The CDR3 length is 15 residues. Germline CDR1 is GTSNPN and CDR2 is SVGIG (reference sequence). V lost 2 bases, J lost 0 bases, and 4 bases stayed unmatched. The CDR3 sequence: CAWSLASGSSYEQYF. CDR3 nucleotides: TGTGCCTGGAGTTTAGCTAGCGGGAGCTCCTACGAGCAGTACTTC.

V usage is TRBV4-1 and J usage is TRBJ1-2; D is uncertain. CDR1 and CDR2 from the germline V gene are MGHRA and YSYEKL. The CDR3 consists of 13 residues. Trimming took 0 bases from V and 2 from J, leaving 4 bases between them. The CDR3 sequence is CASSQELNYGYTF. The CDR3 region has the DNA TGCGCCAGCAGCCAAGAACTAAACTATGGCTACACCTTC.

The chain has TRBV28 and TRBJ2-3; 7 nucleotides match TRBD2. Looked up from germline, CDR1 is MDHEN and CDR2 is SYDVKM. This CDR3 region has 16 residues. Trimming removed 1 base from V and 3 bases from J; junction bases left unmatched: 7. For the CDR3, the DNA is TGTGCCAGCAGTTTATCGGGCGGGAGAGGGACAGATACGCAGTATTTT. Translated, it gives CASSLSGGRGTDTQYF.

This chain uses TRBV5-1 with TRBJ2-2, with 8 bases lining up with TRBD1. Germline CDR1 reads SGHRS; CDR2 reads YFSETQ. The V and J ends lost 5 bases and 1 base, in that order; junction bases with no gene match: 13. This CDR3 region has 18 residues. The CDR3 loop reads CASSFTTPGQVNTGELFF. DNA of the CDR3: TGCGCCAGCAGTTTTACAACACCGGGACAGGTGAACACCGGGGAGCTGTTTTTT.

The chain couples TRBV6-1 to TRBJ1-5, with D possibly TRBD1 on 5 matching bases. Trimming left V 2 bases short and J 1 base short, with 12 bases between. Germline-derived CDR1 and CDR2 are MNHNS and SASEGT. This CDR3 contains 16 residues. The DNA of the CDR3 is TGTGCCAGCAGTGAAACCGGGGGTTGGAGCAATCAGCCCCAGCATTTT. Translated: CASSETGGWSNQPQHF.

This CDR3 reads CASYNEQFF. The CDR3 DNA reads as TGCGCCAGCTACAATGAGCAGTTCTTC. The chain carries TRBV10-1 and TRBJ2-1, with D uncertain. The V and J ends lost 8 bases and 4 bases respectively, with 0 bases between them. Germline V gene data show CDR1 as WNHNN and CDR2 as SYGVQD (reference sequence). This CDR3 has 9 residues.

V usage is TRBV2 and J usage is TRBJ2-1; 8 bases are a match to TRBD1. The length of the CDR3 is 15 residues. CDR1 is SNHLY and CDR2 is FYNNEI in the germline V gene. J gave up 5 bases and V 4 bases, and 7 bases lay outside the gene matches. CDR3 sequence: CASSGFGTGNNEQFF. The CDR3 DNA reads as TGTGCCAGCAGTGGTTTTGGGACAGGCAACAATGAGCAGTTCTTC.

The J gene is TRBJ1-5, the V gene TRBV19; D gene ambiguous. Germline V CDR1 and CDR2: LNHDA, SQIVND (reference sequence). The V end was cut by 0 bases, the J end by 2 bases, with 8 bases between. The CDR3 has 15 residues. Here the CDR3 reads CASSIDNGGNQPQHF. The CDR3 coding sequence is TGTGCCAGTAGTATAGATAACGGAGGCAATCAGCCCCAGCATTTT.

This clone has a handful of counts. The gene calls are TRBV2 and TRBJ1-1; TRBD1 is a possible D gene (5 bases). The CDR3 consists of 14 residues. Trimming shortened V by 2 bases and J by 4 bases, and 11 bases separated the two germline ends. The germline CDR1 and CDR2 sequences are SNHLY and FYNNEI. CDR3 in DNA: TGTGCCAGCAGTGAACGGGGGGAGCGCACTGAAGCTTTCTTT. Amino acids: CASSERGERTEAFF.

This rearrangement joins TRBV2 to TRBJ2-1; 10 bases agree with TRBD1. The germline gives CDR1 SNHLY, CDR2 FYNNEI. Trimming took 7 bases from V and 6 from J; bases not matched to a gene: 9. The CDR3 spans 15 residues. CDR3 protein: CASKPGQGIINEQFF. Here the CDR3 DNA reads TGTGCCAGCAAGCCGGGACAGGGGATTATCAATGAGCAGTTCTTC. Combining the CDR3 with reference TRBV2 and TRBJ2-1 gives the whole variable domain EPEVTQTPSHQVTQMGQEVILRCVPISNHLYFYWYRQILGQKVEFLVSFYNNEISEKSEIFDDQFSVERPDGSNFTLKIRSTKLEDSAMYFCASKPGQGIINEQFFGPGTRLTVL.